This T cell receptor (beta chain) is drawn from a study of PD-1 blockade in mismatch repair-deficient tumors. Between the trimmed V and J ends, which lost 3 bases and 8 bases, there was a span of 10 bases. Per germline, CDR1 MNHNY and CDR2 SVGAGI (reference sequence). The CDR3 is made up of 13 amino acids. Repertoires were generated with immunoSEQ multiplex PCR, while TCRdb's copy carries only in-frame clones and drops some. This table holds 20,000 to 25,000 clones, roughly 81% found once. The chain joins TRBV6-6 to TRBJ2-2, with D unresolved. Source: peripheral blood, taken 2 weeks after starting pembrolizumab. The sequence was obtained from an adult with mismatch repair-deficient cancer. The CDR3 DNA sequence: TGTGCCAGCAGTTATTCCCCCGGGGGGGAGCTGTTTTTT. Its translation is CASSYSPGGELFF.